These T cell receptor beta chains were read from a single sample in a study of read filtering for tumor transcriptome and immune sequencing. TCRdb redid the calling of the reads with MiXCR, one entry per CDR3 protein. The sample has about 130,000 distinct CDR3 sequences, under 15% seen once. Input material: a population of CD138-negative cells sorted from bone marrow. Every receptor here comes from a donor aged 40 or over with multiple myeloma. The CDR3 runs from the conserved cysteine through the conserved F or W. The D gene is left open where the match is weak. Expanded clones get a size class; other rows say once, few or many, or leave the size out.

TRBV20-1	many	TRBJ2-1	TRBD2	TGCAGTGCTACCCCGGGACTAGCTGGCAATGAGCAGTTCTTC	CSATPGLAGNEQFF
TRBV7-2	many	TRBJ2-1	TRBD2	TGTGCCAGCAGCTTAGCGCTAGTGCTAGCGGGAGGATACTACAATGAGCAGTTCTTC	CASSLALVLAGGYYNEQFF
TRBV5-1	many	TRBJ1-2	NA	TGCGCCAACAGCCGCACAGGGAGCGTAGATGGCTACACCTTC	CANSRTGSVDGYTF
TRBV12-3/TRBV12-4	NA	TRBJ2-1	TRBD1	TGTGCCAGCAGCAACAGGGGGCCCTTCAATGAGCAGTTCTTC	CASSNRGPFNEQFF
TRBV29-1	many	TRBJ2-1	NA	TGCAGCGTTGGAATTAGCGGAGGCTCCTACAATGAGCAGTTCTTC	CSVGISGGSYNEQFF
TRBV10-3	many	TRBJ1-1	NA	TGTGCCATCACGGGGGAGCCAGGGGCGCGGGGTGAAGCTTTCTTT	CAITGEPGARGEAFF
TRBV7-2	many	TRBJ2-4	NA	TGTGCCAGCAGCTTAAGTATAGAGGACGCCAAAAACATTCAGTACTTC	CASSLSIEDAKNIQYF
TRBV7-8	many	TRBJ2-7	NA	TGTGCCAGCAGCTTAGGAGTAGGGACCTACGAGCAGTACTTC	CASSLGVGTYEQYF
TRBV19	NA	TRBJ2-3	TRBD2	TGTGCCAGTAGTTGGATTAGCGGGGGAACAGATACGCAGTATTTT	CASSWISGGTDTQYF
TRBV4-1	few	TRBJ2-3	TRBD2	TGCGCCAGCAGCCTCCGATCTAGCGGCTCTAGCACAGATACGCAGTATTTT	CASSLRSSGSSTDTQYF
TRBV7-2	NA	TRBJ1-5	NA	TGTGCCAGCAGCCTCCAACTTAATCAGCCCCAGCATTTT	CASSLQLNQPQHF
TRBV20-1	NA	TRBJ2-1	TRBD2	TGCAGTGCTAGGGGGACTAGCGGGAGCCCGATTAGCTCCTACAATGAGCAGTTCTTC	CSARGTSGSPISSYNEQFF
TRBV5-1	few	TRBJ2-7	NA	TGCGCCAGCAGCTCTGGGGACTACGAGCAGTACTTC	CASSSGDYEQYF
TRBV20-1	many	TRBJ2-3	TRBD2	TGCAGTGCTAGCCCCCGCCCAGCGGGGGTCGGTACGCAGTATTTT	CSASPRPAGVGTQYF
TRBV20-1	many	TRBJ2-3	TRBD2	TGCAGTGCTAGAAGACTAGCGGACACAGATACGCAGTATTTT	CSARRLADTDTQYF
TRBV20-1	many	TRBJ2-1	NA	TGCAGTGTAGCGTACAATGAGCAGTTCTTC	CSVAYNEQFF
TRBV12-3/TRBV12-4	many	TRBJ1-6	NA	TGTGCCAGCAGTCTCCAGGGAATACGATCACCCCTCCACTTT	CASSLQGIRSPLHF
TRBV18	many	TRBJ2-7	NA	TGTGCCAGCTCACCAGATCCTAGCGTTAACTCCTACGAGCAGTACTTC	CASSPDPSVNSYEQYF
TRBV7-6	many	TRBJ2-3	NA	TGTGCCAGCAGCCCCGACCGGGGTTGGACAGATACGCAGTATTTT	CASSPDRGWTDTQYF
TRBV3-1	many	TRBJ2-1	TRBD2	TGTGCCAGCAGCCAAGATCTAGGGGGACTAGCAGCCTACAATGAGCAGTTCTTC	CASSQDLGGLAAYNEQFF
TRBV29-1	many	TRBJ2-1	TRBD2	TGCAGCGTTGGACGGGGGGACAATGAGCAGTTCTTC	CSVGRGDNEQFF
TRBV18	many	TRBJ1-3	NA	TGTGCCAGCTCACCTCGGGACTCCCTTAAGGGAAACACCATATATTTT	CASSPRDSLKGNTIYF
TRBV5-1	few	TRBJ2-3	NA	TGCGCCAGCAGCTTGGATTCACCTAGCACAGATACGCAGTATTTT	CASSLDSPSTDTQYF
TRBV20-1	many	TRBJ2-1	TRBD2	TGCAGTGCTAGAGATGACGGGACTAGCGGGGGGGTCAATGAGCAGTTCTTC	CSARDDGTSGGVNEQFF
TRBV20-1	many	TRBJ2-1	NA	TGCAGACCGACCAGGGCAAATGAGCAGTTCTTC	CRPTRANEQFF
TRBV3-1	many	TRBJ2-1	NA	TGTGCCAGCAGCCAAGAACCCGGGAGTTGGCATGAGCAGTTCTTC	CASSQEPGSWHEQFF
TRBV19	few	TRBJ2-7	TRBD2	TGTGCCAGTAGTATAGATCTCCCGACTAGCGCACACCCCTACGAGCAGTACTTC	CASSIDLPTSAHPYEQYF
TRBV6-2/TRBV6-3	NA	TRBJ1-1	NA	TGTGCCAGCAATCGGAGGCAGGGTAACACTGAAGCTTTCTTT	CASNRRQGNTEAFF
TRBV5-1	many	TRBJ2-1	NA	TGCGCCAGCAGCCCGGGGGGCCAGAATGAGCAGTTCTTC	CASSPGGQNEQFF
TRBV9	many	TRBJ2-3	TRBD1	TGTGCCAGCAGCGGTGACAGGGTTGCAGATACGCAGTATTTT	CASSGDRVADTQYF
TRBV3-1	many	TRBJ2-1	TRBD2	TGTGCCAGCAGCCAGGACATCCTTACTAGCGGGGTGAATGAGCAGTTCTTC	CASSQDILTSGVNEQFF
TRBV7-6	many	TRBJ1-1	NA	TGTGCCAGCAGAAAAAGAATCGGGGAAAGCACTGAAGCTTTCTTT	CASRKRIGESTEAFF
TRBV5-1	many	TRBJ1-5	TRBD1	TGCGCCAGCAGCGCGGGGACAGGGGATCAGCCCCAGCATTTT	CASSAGTGDQPQHF
TRBV12-3/TRBV12-4	many	TRBJ2-2	TRBD1	TGTGCCAGCAGTTTGCTGGGACAGGGGACCGGGGAGCTGTTTTTT	CASSLLGQGTGELFF
TRBV7-2	many	TRBJ2-3	NA	TGTGCCAGCAGCTTACCCAGCGCAGATACGCAGTATTTT	CASSLPSADTQYF
TRBV19	many	TRBJ2-5	NA	TGTGCCAGTAGTTCCGTCCTGTACCAAGAGACCCAGTACTTC	CASSSVLYQETQYF
TRBV5-1	many	TRBJ2-2	TRBD2	TGCGCCAGTCGGGGACTAGCAGGAGACACCGGGGAGCTGTTTTTT	CASRGLAGDTGELFF
TRBV5-1	few	TRBJ1-1	NA	TGCGCCAGCAGCTTGCTGGGGGGACGGAACACTGAAGCTTTCTTT	CASSLLGGRNTEAFF
TRBV5-1	NA	TRBJ2-5	NA	TGCGCCAGCAGCTTGGAGGGTTCAGAGACCCAGTACTTC	CASSLEGSETQYF
TRBV19	many	TRBJ2-6	NA	TGTGCCAGTAGCCCCCTGGGGGTTTCTGGGGCCAACGTCCTGACTTTC	CASSPLGVSGANVLTF
TRBV11-1	many	TRBJ2-1	NA	TGTGCCAGCAGCCCAAGACTCTTAAGCTCCTACAATGAGCAGTTCTTC	CASSPRLLSSYNEQFF
TRBV6-1	NA	TRBJ1-5	NA	TGTGCCAGCAGTGATGAAGGCAGAACGCAGCCCCAGCATTTT	CASSDEGRTQPQHF
TRBV20-1	many	TRBJ2-3	TRBD2	TGCAGTGCTCCCCTAGCGGCTAGCACAGATACGCAGTATTTT	CSAPLAASTDTQYF
TRBV5-1	NA	TRBJ2-7	NA	TGCGCCAGCAGCTTGTCCAGCCACGAGCAGAACTTC	CASSLSSHEQNF
TRBV20-1	many	TRBJ1-1	NA	TGCAGTGCTATCGCCGACAGACCACTGAACACTGAAGCTTTCTTT	CSAIADRPLNTEAFF
TRBV9	few	TRBJ2-3	NA	TGTGCCAGCAGCGTAGCGTCAGGGGCTAACACAGATACGCAGTATTTT	CASSVASGANTDTQYF
TRBV7-2	many	TRBJ2-3	TRBD2	TGTGCCAGCAGCCGCAGACTAGCGGGGGGGGGTGCAGATACGCAGTATTTT	CASSRRLAGGGADTQYF
TRBV14	many	TRBJ2-4	TRBD2	TGTGCCAGCAGCCAAGAACTAGCGGGAGCGTCCAAAAACATTCAGTACTTC	CASSQELAGASKNIQYF
TRBV27	many	TRBJ2-3	NA	TGTGCCAGCAGTTTGGGTAGCGCGTCACTCACAGATACGCAGTATTTT	CASSLGSASLTDTQYF
TRBV11-3	many	TRBJ2-5	TRBD1	TGTGCCAGCAGCCTCGGACAGGGGGAGTACCAAGAGACCCAGTACTTC	CASSLGQGEYQETQYF
TRBV18	few	TRBJ2-5	NA	TGTGCCAGCTCACCCTCGGGGGAAGAGACCCAGTACTTC	CASSPSGEETQYF